Below, 30 T cell receptor beta chains from the same sample are listed, as sequenced in a study of regulatory T cells in long-lasting Graves disease. Sample time point: persistent/refractory GD, antithyroid drugs over 5 years with positive TRAb. Following extraction of RNA from PBMCs, that RNA was used to make the TCR library. iRepertoire HTBI primers and Arm-PCR of CDR3 regions built TCR beta libraries. One entry per CDR3 protein, called by TCRdb with MiXCR from the multiplex PCR reads. The sample records approximately 690,000 distinct CDR3 sequences, 25% to 30% being singletons. This material consisted of peripheral blood mononuclear cells (PBMCs), taken when the disease was refractory, from a patient treated with antithyroid drugs. Source of these receptors: a female donor with Graves disease.

The V and J genes are TRBV7-9 and TRBJ2-7; perhaps TRBD2 as D (7 bases). This CDR3 comprises 15 residues. Trimming removed 1 base from V and 3 bases from J, with 13 bases in between. CDR1 and CDR2 (germline): SEHNR, FQNEAQ (reference sequence). CDR3 loop: CASSLVAGARYEQYF. The DNA for the CDR3 is TGTGCCAGCAGCTTAGTGGCGGGGGCCCGCTACGAGCAGTACTTC.

The sample holds a few counts of this clonotype. This sequence joins TRBV11-2 and TRBJ1-5, with 7 bases identical to TRBD1. From germline, CDR1 is SGHAT and CDR2 FQNNGV. The length of the CDR3 is 15 residues. J gave up 5 bases and V 5 bases, and 9 bases lay outside the gene matches. The CDR3 sequence is CASSLTQGIYQPQHF. The CDR3 region has the DNA TGTGCCAGCAGCCTAACACAGGGGATCTATCAGCCCCAGCATTTT.

With regard to this clonotype: A much larger clone differs from this one at a single base, so this may be a read error. The chain links TRBV5-4 to TRBJ2-2, with 9 bases aligning to TRBD1. CDR1 and CDR2 (germline): SGHNT, YYREEE (reference sequence). After removal of 4 bases from V and 4 bases from J, the junction contained 8 bases not matched to a gene. The CDR3 is 16 amino acids. The CDR3 is CASSQAGQGATGELFF. Here the CDR3 DNA reads TGTGCCAGCAGCCAGGCGGGACAGGGCGCCACCGGGGAGCTGTTTTTT.

V and J are TRBV27 and TRBJ1-5; a possible D gene is TRBD1 (6 bases). The CDR3 length is 16 residues. Between the trimmed V and J ends, which lost 5 bases and 1 base, there was a span of 15 bases. Germline values: CDR1 MNHEY, CDR2 SMNVEV (reference sequence). CDR3 loop: CASSPPRRGSNQPQHF. For the CDR3, the DNA is TGTGCCAGCAGTCCCCCCCGCAGGGGAAGCAATCAGCCCCAGCATTTT.

This clonotype was seen at least ten times. The chain recombines TRBV2 with TRBJ1-2; D is possibly TRBD1 (5 bases). There are 15 residues in the CDR3. The V gene's germline CDR1 is SNHLY and CDR2 FYNNEI. Trimming took off 6 bases at V and 10 bases at J, with 24 bases between the two ends. The CDR3 spells CASRGRLDTPKDYTF. CDR3 nucleotides: TGTGCCAGCAGAGGACGACTGGACACCCCTAAGGACTACACCTTC.

V usage is TRBV13 and J usage is TRBJ2-3, with D perhaps matching TRBD1 (6 bases). Germline V CDR1 and CDR2: PRHDT, FYEKMQ (reference sequence). CDR3 length: 14 residues. The V gene lost 3 bases and the J gene lost 1 base, with 8 bases spanning the gap. This CDR3 is CASSFRTGTDTQYF. CDR3 DNA: TGTGCCAGCAGCTTCCGGACAGGCACAGATACGCAGTATTTT.

This clonotype has more than one count but fewer than ten. The chain links TRBV6-1 to TRBJ1-2, with D possibly TRBD1 on 6 matching bases. CDR3 length equals 17 residues. The germline V gene has CDR1 MNHNS and CDR2 SASEGT. The V end was cut by 6 bases, the J end by 4 bases, with 24 bases between. The DNA for the CDR3 is TGTGCCAGCAGACCACCGGGCGCAGATACAGGGACCTATGGCTACACCTTC. This gives the protein CASRPPGADTGTYGYTF.

In this sample, this clonotype turned up a few times. The V call is TRBV19, the J call TRBJ1-1; D gene uncertain. Germline V CDR1 and CDR2: LNHDA, SQIVND (reference sequence). The germline V and J ends were trimmed by 4 bases and 1 base, with 10 bases remaining between them. The CDR3 is 14 residues long. This CDR3 reads CASSSSGPNTEAFF. The CDR3 DNA follows: TGTGCCAGTAGTAGCTCGGGCCCGAACACTGAAGCTTTCTTT. The full variable domain, completed using reference TRBV19 and TRBJ1-1, is DGGITQSPKYLFRKEGQNVTLSCEQNLNHDAMYWYRQDPGQGLRLIYYSQIVNDFQKGDIAEGYSVSREKKESFPLTVTSAQKNPTAFYLCASSSSGPNTEAFFGQGTRLTVV.

Details on this clonotype: This could be a read error, since a much larger clone is one nucleotide away. The rearrangement links TRBV12-3 or TRBV12-4 to TRBJ1-5, with a weak D call TRBD1 (6 bases). V was trimmed by 8 bases and J by 0 bases, leaving 8 bases between them. The CDR3 contains 13 residues. The CDR3: CASGQNSNQPQHF. The CDR3 DNA reads TGTGCCAGCGGACAGAATAGCAATCAGCCCCAGCATTTT.

This CDR3 is CASSLGQDSYEQYF. The CDR3 DNA follows: TGTGCCAGCAGTTTGGGGCAGGACTCCTACGAGCAGTACTTC. This sequence joins TRBV28 and TRBJ2-7; weak D call: TRBD1 (5 bases). This CDR3 has 14 amino acids. CDR1 is MDHEN and CDR2 is SYDVKM in the germline V gene. The V end lost 3 bases, the J end lost 0 bases, and 9 bases lay between the germline ends.

This clonotype showed up many times. The DNA for the CDR3 is TGCAGTGCTAGCAGGACAGGTTCCTACGAGCAGTACTTC. Translated: CSASRTGSYEQYF. The chain has TRBV20-1 and TRBJ2-7, with 7 bases matching TRBD1. Germline CDR1 reads DFQATT; CDR2 reads SNEGSKA (reference sequence). The junction had 3 bases not matched to a gene; V was cut back by 3 bases and J by 1 base. The CDR3 consists of 13 residues.

The chain has TRBV7-9 and TRBJ2-7, with TRBD1 as a possible D gene (6 bases). Trimming took off 8 bases at V and 3 bases at J, with 20 bases between the two ends. The CDR3 runs 15 residues. CDR1 is SEHNR, CDR2 FQNEAQ, per germline (reference sequence). Here the CDR3 DNA reads TGTGCCAGCTCACCACAACAGGGCGCGATCTACGAGCAGTACTTC. It translates to CASSPQQGAIYEQYF.

This clonotype was observed a few times. V usage is TRBV9 and J usage is TRBJ2-4, with 7 nucleotides matching TRBD1. CDR3 size: 16 residues. Germline values: CDR1 SGDLS, CDR2 YYNGEE. V shed 0 bases and J 8 bases; nucleotides not matched to a gene: 11. This CDR3 is CASSVGLQGRGDIQYF. Here the CDR3 DNA reads TGTGCCAGCAGCGTAGGGCTACAGGGGAGAGGGGACATTCAGTACTTC. Full variable domain (outside the CDR3, taken from reference TRBV9 and TRBJ2-4): DSGVTQTPKHLITATGQRVTLRCSPRSGDLSVYWYQQSLDQGLQFLIQYYNGEERAKGNILERFSAQQFPDLHSELNLSSLELGDSALYFCASSVGLQGRGDIQYFGAGTRLSVL.

This clonotype has only a few counts. The chain combines TRBV6-1 with TRBJ1-1; D not certain. The CDR3 sequence is 15 residues long. Germline V lookup: CDR1 MNHNS, CDR2 SASEGT. The V end was cut by 0 bases, the J end by 4 bases, with 12 bases between. The CDR3, as DNA: TGTGCCAGCAGTGAAGCAATCAGCCCCGGCACTGAAGCTTTCTTT. This encodes CASSEAISPGTEAFF.

This clonotype was seen a few times. This rearrangement joins TRBV20-1 to TRBJ2-7; 7 nucleotides agree with TRBD2. V lost 5 bases and J lost 4; bases outside the gene matches: 14. Germline CDR1 DFQATT, CDR2 SNEGSKA (reference sequence). The CDR3 totals 15 residues. The DNA of the CDR3 is TGCAGTGCTGGCCCCGCAGCGGGGAGTCTTTACGAGCAGTACTTC. It specifies CSAGPAAGSLYEQYF.

This clonotype has at least ten counts. J is TRBJ1-2 and V is TRBV12-3 or TRBV12-4, with 7 bases that match TRBD1. The CDR3 spans 12 residues. The V gene end was trimmed by 7 bases and the J gene end by 7 bases; junction bases not matched to a gene: 6. CDR3 in amino acids: CASNLQGSGYTF. CDR3 nucleotides: TGTGCCAGCAACCTACAGGGGTCTGGCTACACCTTC.

The CDR3 region has the DNA TGTGCCATCGGGACAGGGGACGGCAATCAGCCCCAGCATTTT. This gives the protein CAIGTGDGNQPQHF. The rearrangement links TRBV10-3 to TRBJ1-5; TRBD1 matches at 10 bases. V shed 8 bases and J 2 bases; nucleotides not matched to a gene: 3. CDR1 ENHRY and CDR2 SYGVKD come from the germline V gene. CDR3 length equals 14 residues.

This chain joins TRBV20-1 and TRBJ1-5; no firm D call. In germline, CDR1 is DFQATT, CDR2 SNEGSKA (reference sequence). The length of the CDR3 is 16 residues. Between the trimmed V and J ends, which lost 6 bases and 0 bases, there was a span of 18 bases. CDR3 coding DNA: TGCAGTGCCCAGGAAAGGCCCAAGTATAGCAATCAGCCCCAGCATTTT. Amino acids: CSAQERPKYSNQPQHF.

This chain links TRBV11-2 with TRBJ2-5; TRBD2 matches at 7 bases. The V gene end was trimmed by 0 bases and the J gene end by 5 bases; junction bases not matched to a gene: 15. CDR3 length: 18 residues. Germline-derived CDR1 and CDR2 are SGHAT and FQNNGV. CDR3 amino acids: CASSLDRPAGSFLETQYF. CDR3 in DNA: TGTGCCAGCAGCTTAGATCGCCCAGCGGGAAGCTTTTTGGAGACCCAGTACTTC.

This sequence joins TRBV6-1 and TRBJ1-4, with unresolved D. V was pared by 8 bases and J by 5 bases, with 12 bases between. The CDR3 is made up of 13 amino acids. The germline CDR1 and CDR2 sequences are MNHNS and SASEGT. The CDR3 DNA reads TGTGCCAGCTTGGACGTACTCAATGAAAAACTGTTTTTT. Its protein product is CASLDVLNEKLFF.

At least ten counts were recorded for this clonotype. This sequence joins TRBV5-1 and TRBJ1-1; D is ambiguous. This CDR3 has 15 amino acids. Germline CDR1 is SGHRS and CDR2 is YFSETQ. V shed 2 bases and J shed 0 bases, with 11 bases lying between them. The CDR3 here is CASSFNSDLNTEAFF. The CDR3 DNA is TGCGCCAGCAGCTTTAACTCGGACCTGAACACTGAAGCTTTCTTT. Full variable domain (remainder filled in from reference TRBV5-1 and TRBJ1-1): KAGVTQTPRYLIKTRGQQVTLSCSPISGHRSVSWYQQTPGQGLQFLFEYFSETQRNKGNFPGRFSGRQFSNSRSEMNVSTLELGDSALYLCASSFNSDLNTEAFFGQGTRLTVV.

This clonotype was counted only a few times. The gene calls are TRBV3-1 and TRBJ1-1; D remains ambiguous. Germline V gives CDR1 LGHDT, CDR2 YNNKEL (reference sequence). V was trimmed by 0 bases and J by 1 base, leaving 9 bases between them. There are 15 residues in the CDR3. The CDR3, as DNA: TGTGCCAGCAGCCAAGATCCCCACCCGAACACTGAAGCTTTCTTT. Translation: CASSQDPHPNTEAFF.

In its sample, this clonotype was seen many times. The V and J genes are TRBV12-3 or TRBV12-4 and TRBJ1-2, with D uncertain. Trimming removed 1 base from V and 2 bases from J, with 11 bases in between. The CDR3 extends over 15 amino acids. CDR3 amino acids: CASSLGRDLNYGYTF. The CDR3 nucleotides read TGTGCCAGCAGTTTAGGTCGGGATCTGAACTATGGCTACACCTTC.

The chain recombines TRBV7-2 with TRBJ1-1, with TRBD1 as a possible D gene (6 bases). CDR1 and CDR2 (germline): SGHTA, FQGNSA. The germline V and J ends were trimmed by 0 bases and 11 bases, with 10 bases remaining between them. The CDR3 spans 12 residues. CDR3 sequence (DNA): TGTGCCAGCAGCTTAGCTCTCAGGGGTGCTTTCTTT. This gives the protein CASSLALRGAFF.

The rearrangement joins TRBV5-1 to TRBJ1-1; 10 nucleotides line up with TRBD1. Germline V lookup: CDR1 SGHRS, CDR2 YFSETQ. The CDR3 extends over 16 amino acids. The V gene end was trimmed by 0 bases and the J gene end by 2 bases; junction bases not matched to a gene: 4. The CDR3 DNA reads TGCGCCAGCAGCTTGGGGGACAGGGGAACCAACACTGAAGCTTTCTTT. This sequence encodes CASSLGDRGTNTEAFF.

This chain links TRBV20-1 with TRBJ1-6; D is unresolved. The V gene lost 3 bases and the J gene lost 7 bases, with 16 bases spanning the gap. This CDR3 comprises 15 residues. CDR1 and CDR2 (germline): DFQATT, SNEGSKA (reference sequence). Here the CDR3 reads CSARPSRDNNSPLHF. The CDR3 DNA sequence: TGCAGTGCTAGGCCCTCTCGAGACAACAATTCACCCCTCCACTTT.

This clonotype has just a few counts. The CDR3 nucleotides are TGCGCCAGCAGCGCCCGGACAGAAAGCTATGGCTACACCTTC. Its protein is CASSARTESYGYTF. The rearrangement links TRBV5-1 to TRBJ1-2; D might be TRBD1 (6 bases). The germline V gene encodes CDR1 SGHRS and CDR2 YFSETQ. This CDR3 spans 14 amino acids. The V end lost 4 bases, the J end lost 4 bases, and 14 bases lay between the germline ends. Full variable domain (rest looked up from reference TRBV5-1 and TRBJ1-2): KAGVTQTPRYLIKTRGQQVTLSCSPISGHRSVSWYQQTPGQGLQFLFEYFSETQRNKGNFPGRFSGRQFSNSRSEMNVSTLELGDSALYLCASSARTESYGYTFGSGTRLTVV.

This rearrangement joins TRBV11-1 to TRBJ2-4; no clear D. Germline-derived CDR1 and CDR2 are SGHAT and FQDESV (reference sequence). Trimming removed 4 bases from V and 6 bases from J, with 7 bases in between. The CDR3 covers 12 residues. This CDR3 reads CASSSTANIQYF. For the CDR3, the DNA is TGTGCCAGCAGCTCGACTGCAAACATTCAGTACTTC.

Comment on this clonotype: This may be a read error, as it is one base from a much larger clone. V usage is TRBV27 and J usage is TRBJ2-7; TRBD1 aligns across 11 bases. Germline V CDR1 and CDR2: MNHEY, SMNVEV (reference sequence). The CDR3 runs to 16 residues. In nucleotides, the CDR3 is TGTGCCAGCAGCTTATCCGGGACAGGGGGTTCCTACGGGCAGTACTTC. Translating it yields CASSLSGTGGSYGQYF.

This chain links TRBV7-9 with TRBJ1-1; D perhaps matches TRBD1 (5 bases). V shed 7 bases and J shed 1 base, with 16 bases lying between them. Per germline, CDR1 SEHNR and CDR2 FQNEAQ (reference sequence). The CDR3 covers 15 residues. CDR3 region: CASKIEGRKNTEAFF. The CDR3 coding sequence is TGTGCCAGCAAAATAGAGGGGCGGAAGAACACTGAAGCTTTCTTT. Complete variable domain (other parts from reference TRBV7-9 and TRBJ1-1): DTGVSQNPRHKITKRGQNVTFRCDPISEHNRLYWYRQTLGQGPEFLTYFQNEAQLEKSRLLSDRFSAERPKGSFSTLEIQRTEQGDSAMYLCASKIEGRKNTEAFFGQGTRLTVV.